A single T cell receptor (beta chain) is shown here with its context. The data were obtained in a study of blood T cell repertoires in COVID-19. Study in general: COVID-19 samples from acute and convalescent phases originated in the United States, Italy and Spain.

CDR1 KGHDR and CDR2 SFDVKD come from the germline V gene. Trimming removed 5 bases from V and 6 bases from J, with 19 bases in between. The CDR3 has 16 residues. The method was immunoSEQ multiplex PCR; TCRdb's version includes in-frame clones alone and lacks a portion of them. The repertoire holds roughly 89,000 clones, with roughly 80% as singletons. Sequencing was carried out using peripheral blood. This chain connects TRBV24-1 to TRBJ2-1; perhaps TRBD2 as D (5 bases). This receptor was identified in a woman older than 75 with acute or convalescent COVID-19. CDR3 in amino acids: CATSGRIGSSPNEQFF. CDR3 bases: TGTGCCACCAGTGGACGTATTGGGAGTTCCCCCAATGAGCAGTTCTTC.